This TCR beta chain was obtained from a study of PD-L1 blockade in urothelial cancer. Study information: Men with urothelial cancer arising in the bladder made up about nine tenths of the roughly 29 patients. Earlier, patients had received 0 to 3 chemotherapy regimens. The median number of T cells present in blood samples was about 140,000.

Of note for this clone: No antigen is known for it.

Assay used: immunoSEQ multiplex PCR; TCRdb lists only in-frame clones, some missing. The sample records tens of thousands of clones, roughly 90% being singletons. Overall study results and limits: Enhanced expansion of tumor-associated blood clones at 3 weeks characterized durable-benefit patients.

Time point defined: pretreatment peripheral blood. CDR1 SGDLS and CDR2 YYNGEE come from the germline V gene. There are 15 residues in the CDR3. The trim removed 4 bases at V and 4 bases at J, leaving 9 bases unmatched. The chain recombines TRBV9 with TRBJ2-5; 8 nucleotides line up with TRBD2. The TCR was taken from a man in his fifties or sixties with urothelial cancer. The sequences come from PBMCs, collected around atezolizumab (anti-PD-L1) treatment. The CDR3 DNA reads as TGTGCCAGCAGCCCTGCGGGAGGTCTGGGAGAGACCCAGTACTTC. Amino acid sequence: CASSPAGGLGETQYF.